The 3 T cell receptor beta chains reported below all come from one sample, sequenced in a study of shared clonotypes between healthy human individuals. TCRdb keeps only in-frame clones here, not all; method: immunoSEQ multiplex PCR. The sample includes millions of clones, just over 90% of them seen just once. The source material was naive CD4+ T cells sorted from blood. Subset of the sample: CD45RA+ positively selected. These receptor sequences come from a man between 18 and 29 years old in good health.

This chain uses TRBV19 with TRBJ1-4; D remains ambiguous. Germline V gene lookup returns CDR1 LNHDA and CDR2 SQIVND (reference sequence). Trimming removed 3 bases at V and 3 bases at J, with 17 bases between. The CDR3 spans 17 residues. The DNA of the CDR3 is TGTGCCAGTAGTATGGGGAAGACCGGGCCCCCTAATGAAAAACTGTTTTTT. Its protein is CASSMGKTGPPNEKLFF.

This sequence joins TRBV11-2 and TRBJ2-5; no reliable D call. CDR1 is SGHAT and CDR2 is FQNNGV in the germline V gene. This CDR3 region has 15 residues. V was pared by 4 bases and J by 3 bases, with 15 bases between. CDR3 sequence (DNA): TGTGCCAGCAGCTCCCCCGGGCCCAAAAAAGAGACCCAGTACTTC. Translating gives CASSSPGPKKETQYF.

This clone was counted a single time. This rearrangement joins TRBV2 to TRBJ2-1, with a weak D call TRBD2 (6 bases). Trimming stripped 2 bases from V and 4 bases from J, with 12 bases between. The CDR3 is 15 residues long. CDR1 SNHLY and CDR2 FYNNEI come from the germline V gene. CDR3 nucleotides: TGTGCCAGCAGTGAAACCCCTAGCGCGTACAATGAGCAGTTCTTC. This gives the protein CASSETPSAYNEQFF.